This record concerns one T cell receptor beta chain sequence. Its antigen is unidentified. These data originate in a study of T cell responses to AZD1222 COVID-19 vaccine. Background on the study: Pooling covered second doses at about 4 or about 12 weeks.

Sequenced by immunoSEQ multiplex PCR; TCRdb stores in-frame clones only, minus some. The table records about 180,000 clones, approximately 92% of them present only once. Study-wide results and limits: Only six or seven AZD1222 recipients tested seropositive at baseline. Of spike-specific TCRs, nearly half reportedly target regions left unmutated in variants.

With 5 bases removed from V and 10 bases from J, the gap between germline ends came to 12 bases. The CDR3 extends over 12 amino acids. This chain links TRBV12-3 or TRBV12-4 with TRBJ2-1; D might be TRBD1 (5 bases). The specimen comprised peripheral blood, sampled on day 0 of AZD1222 vaccination. This receptor was obtained from an adult in good health. DNA for the CDR3: TGTGCCAGCAGTCCGAACACAGGCGAGCAGTTCTTC. It codes for CASSPNTGEQFF.